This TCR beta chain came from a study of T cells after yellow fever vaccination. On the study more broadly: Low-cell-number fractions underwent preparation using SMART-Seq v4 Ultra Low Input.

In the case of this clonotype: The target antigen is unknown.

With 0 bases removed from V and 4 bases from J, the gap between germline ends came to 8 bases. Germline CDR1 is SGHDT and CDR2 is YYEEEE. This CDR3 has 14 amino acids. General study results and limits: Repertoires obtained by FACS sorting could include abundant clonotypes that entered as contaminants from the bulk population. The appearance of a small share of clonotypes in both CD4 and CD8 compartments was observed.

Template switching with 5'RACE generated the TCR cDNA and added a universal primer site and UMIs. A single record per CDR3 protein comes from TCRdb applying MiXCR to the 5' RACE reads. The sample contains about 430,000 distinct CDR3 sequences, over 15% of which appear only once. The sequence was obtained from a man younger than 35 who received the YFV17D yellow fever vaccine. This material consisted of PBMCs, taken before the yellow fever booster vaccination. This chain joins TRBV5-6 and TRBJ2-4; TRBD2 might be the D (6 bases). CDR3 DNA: TGTGCCAGCAGCTTGGTGGGGACTAAAAACATTCAGTACTTC. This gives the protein CASSLVGTKNIQYF. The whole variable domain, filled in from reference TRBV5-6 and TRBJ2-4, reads DAGVTQSPTHLIKTRGQQVTLRCSPKSGHDTVSWYQQALGQGPQFIFQYYEEEERQRGNFPDRFSGHQFPNYSSELNVNALLLGDSALYLCASSLVGTKNIQYFGAGTRLSVL.